The 22 T cell receptor beta chains presented below share a single source sample, sequenced in a study of blood T cell repertoires in COVID-19 (dated by TCRdb to the early 2020s). Library preparation was by the immunoSEQ multiplex PCR assay. This immuneACCESS table, as held by TCRdb, lists in-frame sequences with V and J called but not all clones. Of the missing ones, under half trace to an unresolved V gene in checked studies; the others have no known cause. Across this sample there are roughly 300,000 clones, with roughly 90% seen only once. The biggest ten clones account for approximately 2.5% of the sample. Material for sequencing was PBMCs or T cells enriched from blood (not recorded which). These receptors all stem from a woman aged 40 to 50 with acute COVID-19.

This clone was seen a handful of times. The chain carries TRBV7-8 and TRBJ2-7, with 8 bases matching TRBD2. The CDR3 spans 16 residues. V gave up 5 bases and J gave up 0 bases; unmatched junction bases: 9. CDR1 is SGHVS, CDR2 FQNEAQ, per germline. The CDR3 DNA follows: TGTGCCAGCAGCCCGAGGACTAGCACTAGCTCCTACGAGCAGTACTTC. It is translated as CASSPRTSTSSYEQYF.

The chain recombines TRBV5-7 with TRBJ1-1; unclear D gene. TRBV5-7 qualifies as an ORF whose function is uncertain. Trimming took off 4 bases at V and 6 bases at J, with 10 bases between the two ends. The CDR3 sequence is 12 residues long. The CDR3 DNA reads as TGTGCCAGCAGCCCCCCTATACCTGAAGCTTTCTTT. Its protein product is CASSPPIPEAFF.

The chain is built from TRBV3-1 (or the pseudogene TRBV3-2) and TRBJ1-4; 9 nucleotides line up with TRBD1. The CDR3 length is 16 residues. The junction had 5 bases not matched to a gene; V was cut back by 1 base and J by 5 bases. Germline values: CDR1 LGHDT, CDR2 YNNKEL (reference sequence). In DNA, the CDR3 is TGTGCCAGCAGCCAAGGAGGACAGGGGATAAATGAAAAACTGTTTTTT. It specifies CASSQGGQGINEKLFF.

V usage is TRBV27 and J usage is TRBJ2-1; 9 positions match TRBD2. This CDR3 has 15 amino acids. Germline V gene lookup returns CDR1 MNHEY and CDR2 SMNVEV (reference sequence). V trimming: 6 bases; J trimming: 9 bases; junction bases outside the gene matches: 12. The DNA of the CDR3 is TGTGCCAGCAGAGGGGAGCGGGGGGCCGTCGGTGAGCAGTTCTTC. Its translation: CASRGERGAVGEQFF.

This chain uses TRBV4-2 with TRBJ2-1; 10 nucleotides agree with TRBD2. Germline CDR1 and CDR2: LGHNA and YNFKEQ. CDR3 length: 16 amino acids. After removal of 1 base from V and 4 bases from J, the junction contained 4 bases not matched to a gene. The CDR3 here is CASSQVERGGYNEQFF. The CDR3 nucleotides read TGTGCCAGCAGCCAAGTGGAGCGGGGGGGATACAATGAGCAGTTCTTC.

The CDR3 DNA reads TGTGCCAGCAGCTATTCCGGAGGGAGCTCCTACGAGCAGTACTTC. Its protein product is CASSYSGGSSYEQYF. The chain combines TRBV7-9 with TRBJ2-7; D is perhaps TRBD2 (6 bases). Germline V gene lookup returns CDR1 SEHNR and CDR2 FQNEAQ (reference sequence). Trimming took off 4 bases at V and 0 bases at J, with 13 bases between the two ends. The length of the CDR3 is 15 residues.

This clone appeared once. This sequence joins TRBV3-1 (or the pseudogene TRBV3-2) and TRBJ1-1, with D tentatively TRBD1 (5 bases). In germline, CDR1 is LGHDT, CDR2 YNNKEL (reference sequence). The CDR3 extends over 13 amino acids. V was shortened by 4 bases and J by 7 bases, with 13 bases between the two germline ends. CDR3 protein: CASSLGGVSEAFF. The CDR3 bases are TGTGCCAGCAGCCTGGGGGGGGTAAGTGAAGCTTTCTTT.

The rearrangement joins TRBV5-4 to TRBJ2-1; 9 bases agree with TRBD2. After removal of 3 bases from V and 1 base from J, the junction contained 2 bases not matched to a gene. In germline, CDR1 is SGHNT, CDR2 YYREEE (reference sequence). The CDR3 runs to 15 residues. The CDR3 nucleotides are TGTGCCAGCAGCTGGACTAGCGTATCCTACAATGAGCAGTTCTTC. It translates to CASSWTSVSYNEQFF.

This clone was seen only once. CDR3 residues: CASSLAGANTEAFF. For the CDR3, the DNA is TGCGCCAGCAGCTTGGCAGGGGCGAACACTGAAGCTTTCTTT. The gene calls are TRBV5-1 and TRBJ1-1, with D possibly matching TRBD1 (6 bases). The ends were cut back, 0 bases at V and 1 base at J, with 7 bases in the middle. The CDR3 loop spans 14 amino acids. CDR1 is SGHRS and CDR2 is YFSETQ in the germline V gene.

This clone was detected once. The chain uses TRBV4-1 and TRBJ1-5; no clear D. The length of the CDR3 is 15 residues. Germline V CDR1 and CDR2: MGHRA, YSYEKL. V was pared by 1 base and J by 6 bases, with 13 bases between. The CDR3 DNA follows: TGCGCCAGCAGCCAAGTGGGTGAGGGAGCTCAGCCCCAGCATTTT. The encoded protein is CASSQVGEGAQPQHF.

This clone showed up just a few times. The chain links TRBV28 to TRBJ1-2, with 7 bases matching TRBD1. CDR3 length equals 16 residues. The germline V gene encodes CDR1 MDHEN and CDR2 SYDVKM. V was pared by 2 bases and J by 6 bases, with 12 bases of the junction left unmatched. CDR3 DNA sequence: TGTGCCAGCAGTTTAGAAAAGGGGGCTGGGTTCGATGGCTACACCTTC. Translating gives CASSLEKGAGFDGYTF.

This chain links TRBV2 with TRBJ2-1; no firm D call. V was cut by 7 bases and J by 8 bases, with 15 bases left in between. Per the germline V gene, CDR1 is SNHLY and CDR2 is FYNNEI. CDR3 length equals 13 residues. The CDR3 nucleotides read TGTGCCAGCACGACTGTCCTCCCATATGAGCAGTTCTTC. Encoded protein: CASTTVLPYEQFF.

CDR3 coding DNA: TGTGCCAGTAATTTCGGAGAGAACACTGAAGCTTTCTTT. It yields the protein CASNFGENTEAFF. J is TRBJ1-1 and V is TRBV19; D gene unclear. The germline gives CDR1 LNHDA, CDR2 SQIVND (reference sequence). This CDR3 spans 13 amino acids. The V end lost 7 bases, the J end lost 1 base, and 10 bases lay between the germline ends.

The chain is built from TRBV19 and TRBJ2-3, with a possible D match to TRBD1 (6 bases). Germline CDR1 is LNHDA and CDR2 is SQIVND (reference sequence). CDR3 size: 18 residues. Trimming took 2 bases from V and 3 from J, leaving 21 bases between them. CDR3: CASSIRFSGRGRTDTQYF. The DNA of the CDR3 is TGTGCCAGTAGTATAAGGTTTTCGGGCAGGGGTAGAACAGATACGCAGTATTTT.

J is TRBJ1-6 and V is TRBV5-1, with TRBD1 matching over 8 bases. This CDR3 spans 14 amino acids. Germline V CDR1 and CDR2: SGHRS, YFSETQ. V lost 1 base and J lost 9; bases outside the gene matches: 3. The CDR3 DNA is TGCGCCAGCAGCTTGACAGGGGGGATTTCACCCCTCCACTTT. Translated: CASSLTGGISPLHF.

This sequence joins TRBV2 and TRBJ2-2; D is unclear. Germline CDR1 and CDR2: SNHLY and FYNNEI. The CDR3 contains 13 residues. V dropped 6 bases and J dropped 6 bases, with 11 bases sitting between them. The CDR3 protein is CASRQDLAGELFF. The CDR3 DNA reads as TGTGCCAGCAGGCAGGATTTAGCCGGGGAGCTGTTTTTT.

The V and J genes are TRBV5-1 and TRBJ1-1, with 9 bases matching TRBD1. CDR1 and CDR2 from the germline V gene are SGHRS and YFSETQ. V gave up 0 bases and J gave up 4 bases; unmatched junction bases: 4. This CDR3 comprises 15 residues. The CDR3 region has the DNA TGCGCCAGCAGCTTGGGACAGGGGGTTCGCACTGAAGCTTTCTTT. Its translation: CASSLGQGVRTEAFF. The variable domain in full, with the rest retrieved from reference TRBV5-1 and TRBJ1-1, is KAGVTQTPRYLIKTRGQQVTLSCSPISGHRSVSWYQQTPGQGLQFLFEYFSETQRNKGNFPGRFSGRQFSNSRSEMNVSTLELGDSALYLCASSLGQGVRTEAFFGQGTRLTVV.

The J gene is TRBJ2-1, the V gene TRBV3-1 (or the pseudogene TRBV3-2), with 9 bases identical to TRBD2. The trim removed 1 base at V and 8 bases at J, leaving 6 bases unmatched. The CDR3 is 15 residues long. Germline V gene lookup returns CDR1 LGHDT and CDR2 YNNKEL (reference sequence). CDR3 DNA sequence: TGTGCCAGCAGCCAAGCCTTAGCGGGAGTCTATGAGCAGTTCTTC. As protein: CASSQALAGVYEQFF.

The chain couples TRBV13 to TRBJ2-7, with a possible D match to TRBD2 (6 bases). The CDR3 sequence is 15 residues long. In germline, CDR1 is PRHDT, CDR2 FYEKMQ (reference sequence). V dropped 4 bases and J dropped 5 bases, with 18 bases sitting between them. The CDR3, as DNA: TGTGCCAGCAGCTCCGTGGGGCGGGACGAGAACGAGCAGTACTTC. Its translation is CASSSVGRDENEQYF.

With respect to this clone: Within the sample, other DNA sequences also encode this same CDR3. This chain joins TRBV18 and TRBJ2-5; D unclear. The germline V and J ends were trimmed by 3 bases and 5 bases, with 4 bases remaining between them. The germline gives CDR1 KGHSH, CDR2 LQKENI. The CDR3 runs 11 residues. The CDR3 sequence is CASSPSETQYF. DNA for the CDR3: TGTGCCAGCTCACCGTCGGAGACCCAGTACTTC.

The chain is built from TRBV7-9 and TRBJ2-2; the match to TRBD2 covers 9 bases. The CDR3 sequence is 15 residues long. V was pared by 6 bases and J by 7 bases, with 9 bases of the junction left unmatched. Germline CDR1 reads SEHNR; CDR2 reads FQNEAQ (reference sequence). In DNA, the CDR3 is TGTGCCAGCAGGGTTAGCGGGAGCTTTGGCGGGGAGCTGTTTTTT. Its protein product is CASRVSGSFGGELFF.

V usage is TRBV5-1 and J usage is TRBJ2-3, with D perhaps matching TRBD2 (7 bases). Trimming stripped 0 bases from V and 5 bases from J, with 13 bases between. Germline lookup yields CDR1 SGHRS and CDR2 YFSETQ. The CDR3 is made up of 15 amino acids. The CDR3 DNA sequence: TGCGCCAGCAGCTTGGTGGGGGGGCTGATAGATACGCAGTATTTT. It is translated as CASSLVGGLIDTQYF.